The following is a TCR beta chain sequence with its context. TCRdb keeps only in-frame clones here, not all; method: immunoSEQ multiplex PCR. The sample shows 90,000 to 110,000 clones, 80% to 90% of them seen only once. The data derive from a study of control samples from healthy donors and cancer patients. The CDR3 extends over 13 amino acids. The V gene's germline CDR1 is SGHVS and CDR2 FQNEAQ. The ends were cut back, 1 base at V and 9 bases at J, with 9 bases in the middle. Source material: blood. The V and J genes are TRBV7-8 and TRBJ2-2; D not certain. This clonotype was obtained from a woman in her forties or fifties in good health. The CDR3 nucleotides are TGTGCCAGCAGCTTAGTTCGGAACCGGGAGCTGTTTTTT. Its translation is CASSLVRNRELFF.